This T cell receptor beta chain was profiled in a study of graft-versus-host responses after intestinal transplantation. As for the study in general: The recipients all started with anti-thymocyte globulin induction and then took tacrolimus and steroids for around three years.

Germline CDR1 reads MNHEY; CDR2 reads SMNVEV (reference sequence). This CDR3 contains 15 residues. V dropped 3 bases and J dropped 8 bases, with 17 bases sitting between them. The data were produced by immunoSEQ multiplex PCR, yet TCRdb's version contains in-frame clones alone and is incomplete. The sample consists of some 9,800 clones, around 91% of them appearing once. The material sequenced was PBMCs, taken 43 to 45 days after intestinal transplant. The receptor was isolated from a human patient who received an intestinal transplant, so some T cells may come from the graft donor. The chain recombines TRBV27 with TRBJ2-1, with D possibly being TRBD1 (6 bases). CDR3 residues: CASSFGAGDNYEQFF. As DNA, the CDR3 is TGTGCCAGCAGTTTCGGAGCAGGGGATAATTATGAGCAGTTCTTC.